This passage covers 3 T cell receptor beta chains from one sample sequenced in a study of blood T cell repertoires in COVID-19. The repertoire was sequenced with immunoSEQ multiplex PCR; TCRdb's copy has only in-frame clones and lacks some. The data contain around 130,000 clones, 65% to 85% of them seen just once; the ten biggest clones take up approximately 2%. Sequencing was carried out using peripheral blood. The receptors shown here come from a man between 65 and 85 years old with acute or convalescent COVID-19.

The chain combines TRBV7-8 with TRBJ1-6; D is perhaps TRBD1 (5 bases). Trimming pared 2 bases from V and 8 bases from J, leaving 13 bases between. Germline V lookup: CDR1 SGHVS, CDR2 FQNEAQ. The CDR3 length is 15 residues. CDR3 region: CASSLFPGVDSPLHF. CDR3 nucleotide sequence: TGTGCCAGCAGCTTATTTCCGGGGGTTGATTCACCCCTCCACTTT.

This chain joins TRBV5-1 and TRBJ2-3; TRBD2 matches 12 bases. V lost 0 bases, J lost 5 bases, and 7 bases stayed unmatched. The CDR3 runs to 17 residues. Looked up from germline, CDR1 is SGHRS and CDR2 is YFSETQ. The DNA for the CDR3 is TGCGCCAGCAGCTTGGCCCTAGCGGGGGGGCCGCAAGATACGCAGTATTTT. Amino acids: CASSLALAGGPQDTQYF. The full variable domain, its missing parts supplied by reference TRBV5-1 and TRBJ2-3, is KAGVTQTPRYLIKTRGQQVTLSCSPISGHRSVSWYQQTPGQGLQFLFEYFSETQRNKGNFPGRFSGRQFSNSRSEMNVSTLELGDSALYLCASSLALAGGPQDTQYFGPGTRLTVL.

This chain connects TRBV10-3 to TRBJ1-1, with 10 bases matching TRBD1. Germline V gene lookup returns CDR1 ENHRY and CDR2 SYGVKD. The CDR3 has 14 amino acids. Trimming at V came to 6 bases and at J to 5 bases, leaving 6 bases not matched to a gene. The CDR3 sequence: CAIRPDRGRTEAFF. As DNA, the CDR3 is TGTGCCATCAGACCGGACAGGGGGAGGACTGAAGCTTTCTTT.